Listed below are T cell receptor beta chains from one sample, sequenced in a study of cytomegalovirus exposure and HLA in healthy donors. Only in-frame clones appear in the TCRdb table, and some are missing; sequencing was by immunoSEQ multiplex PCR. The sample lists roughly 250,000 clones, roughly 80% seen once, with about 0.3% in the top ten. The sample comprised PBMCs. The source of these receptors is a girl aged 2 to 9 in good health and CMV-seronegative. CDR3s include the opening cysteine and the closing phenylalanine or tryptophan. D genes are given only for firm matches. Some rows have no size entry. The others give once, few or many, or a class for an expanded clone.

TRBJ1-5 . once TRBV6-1 CASSEDTGLGQPQHF TGTGCCAGCAGTGAAGATACAGGGCTGGGACAGCCCCAGCATTTT
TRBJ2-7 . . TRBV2 CASSLRHYEQYF TGTGCCAGCAGTCTAAGACACTACGAGCAGTACTTC
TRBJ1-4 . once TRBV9 CASSVVAGGGKLFF TGTGCCAGCAGCGTAGTAGCCGGGGGGGGAAAACTGTTTTTT
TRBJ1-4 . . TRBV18 CASSPRQGRTNEKLFF TGTGCCAGCTCACCACGGCAGGGTCGAACTAATGAAAAACTGTTTTTT
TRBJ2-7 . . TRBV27 CASSLERTETEQYF TGTGCCAGCAGTTTAGAAAGGACAGAAACCGAGCAGTACTTC
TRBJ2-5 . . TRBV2 CASGPVVEETQYF TGTGCCAGCGGGCCGGTTGTCGAAGAGACCCAGTACTTC
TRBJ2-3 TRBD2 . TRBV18 CASLSDRLAGTDTQYF TGTGCCAGCCTCTCCGACAGACTAGCGGGCACAGATACGCAGTATTTT
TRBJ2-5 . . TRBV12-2 CASRLLQGASGGGFKETQYF TGTGCAAGTCGCTTGCTCCAGGGGGCTAGCGGGGGGGGCTTTAAAGAGACCCAGTACTTC
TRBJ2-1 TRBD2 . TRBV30 CAWGTSGGGEQFF TGTGCCTGGGGGACTAGCGGGGGAGGGGAGCAGTTCTTC
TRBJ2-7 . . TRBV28 CASSLWGGYEQYF TGTGCCAGCAGTTTATGGGGGGGATACGAGCAGTACTTC
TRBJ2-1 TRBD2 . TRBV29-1 CSVEGLAGEGSYNEQFF TGCAGCGTGGAGGGACTAGCGGGAGAAGGGTCCTACAATGAGCAGTTCTTC
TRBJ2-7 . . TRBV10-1 CASSEGGTAYEQYF TGCGCCAGCAGTGAGGGGGGGACAGCTTACGAGCAGTACTTC
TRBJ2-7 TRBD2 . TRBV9 CASSAWGGSYEQYF TGTGCCAGCAGCGCGTGGGGGGGGTCCTACGAGCAGTACTTC
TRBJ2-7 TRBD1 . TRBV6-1 CASSVTPGGGYEQYF TGTGCCAGCAGTGTCACGCCAGGGGGCGGATACGAGCAGTACTTC
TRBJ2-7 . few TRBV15 CATSRAQREQYF TGTGCCACCAGCAGAGCACAGAGAGAGCAGTACTTC
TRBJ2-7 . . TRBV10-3 CALSLSSQAYEQYF TGTGCCCTCAGCCTATCCTCTCAGGCCTACGAGCAGTACTTC
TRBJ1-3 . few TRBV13 CASSFVAGSGNTIYF TGTGCCAGCAGCTTCGTGGCAGGCTCTGGAAACACCATATATTTT
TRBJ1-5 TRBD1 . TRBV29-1 CSVQQGGNQPQHF TGCAGCGTACAACAGGGGGGCAATCAGCCCCAGCATTTT
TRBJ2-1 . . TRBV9 CASSVSSGSYNEQFF TGTGCCAGCAGCGTATCCTCGGGCTCCTACAATGAGCAGTTCTTC
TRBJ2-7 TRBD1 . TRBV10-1 CASSRQGSSSYEQYF TGCGCCAGCAGTAGACAGGGGTCCAGCTCCTACGAGCAGTACTTC
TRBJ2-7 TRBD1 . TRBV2 CASMGTGGAYEQYF TGTGCCAGCATGGGCACAGGGGGCGCCTACGAGCAGTACTTC
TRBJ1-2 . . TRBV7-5 CVRSLGTANYGYTF TGTGTCAGAAGCCTCGGGACAGCTAACTATGGCTACACCTTC
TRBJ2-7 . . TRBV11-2 CASSLVYRRKQYF TGTGCCAGCAGCTTAGTGTACAGGCGCAAGCAGTACTTC
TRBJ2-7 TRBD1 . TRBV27 CASSRDSFYEQYF TGTGCCAGCAGCAGGGACAGTTTCTACGAGCAGTACTTC
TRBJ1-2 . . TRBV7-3 CASSLTGDHYGYTF TGTGCCAGCAGCTTAACGGGAGACCACTATGGCTACACCTTC
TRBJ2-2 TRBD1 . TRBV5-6 CASSFLPGQGPHGELFF TGTGCCAGCAGCTTCTTACCGGGACAGGGTCCTCACGGGGAGCTGTTTTTT
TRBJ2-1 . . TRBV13 CASSFQGFQFF TGTGCCAGCAGCTTCCAGGGTTTTCAGTTCTTC
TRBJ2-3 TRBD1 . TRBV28 CASSITTGQANTDTQYF TGTGCCAGCAGTATAACAACCGGACAGGCCAACACAGATACGCAGTATTTT
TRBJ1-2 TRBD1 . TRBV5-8 CASGPRTGWDGYTF TGTGCCAGCGGACCCCGGACAGGTTGGGATGGCTACACCTTC
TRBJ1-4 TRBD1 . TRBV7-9 CASTTRDSYTTTNEKLFF TGTGCCAGCACCACAAGGGACAGTTACACTACAACTAATGAAAAACTGTTTTTT
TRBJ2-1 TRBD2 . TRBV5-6 CASSFGLAVYNEQFF TGTGCCAGCAGCTTCGGACTAGCGGTCTACAATGAGCAGTTCTTC
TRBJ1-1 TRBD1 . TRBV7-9 CASSLRLTGEAFF TGTGCCAGCAGCTTACGTCTGACAGGGGAAGCTTTCTTT
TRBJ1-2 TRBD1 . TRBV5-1 CASSPSGTGTYGYTF TGCGCCAGCAGCCCTTCCGGGACAGGGACCTATGGCTACACCTTC